This TCR beta chain was sequenced for a study of OX40 agonist ivuxolimab in advanced cancers. Points from the study as a whole: On average, a greater number of expanded clones characterised CD8+ T cells relative to CD4+.

As for this clone: The antigen remains unidentified.

The repertoire was sequenced with immunoSEQ multiplex PCR; TCRdb's copy has only in-frame clones and lacks some. The data hold approximately 76,000 clones, with 86% observed a single time. The clonotype was recovered from an adult with an advanced solid tumor such as melanoma, head and neck, liver or kidney cancer. This specimen was CD4+ or CD8+ T cells sorted from blood, taken in a trial of the OX40 agonist ivuxolimab.

The DNA for the CDR3 is TGTGCCTGGAAATTGGCGATGCCGAACACTGAAGCTTTCTTT. It translates to CAWKLAMPNTEAFF. The chain has TRBV30 and TRBJ1-1; D is undetermined. Germline CDR1 is GTSNPN and CDR2 is SVGIG (reference sequence). This CDR3 is built from 14 residues. Trimming shortened V by 4 bases and J by 1 base, and 13 bases separated the two germline ends.